This T cell receptor beta chain was captured in a study of blood T cells in healthy people across ages. Then a second PCR, running roughly 6 to 11 cycles, was carried out with a sample-barcoded 5' primer and a J-beta primer mix. TCRdb analysed the 5' RACE reads with MiXCR anew, one entry per CDR3 protein. The profile shows 350,000 to 450,000 distinct CDR3 sequences, about 55% of them singletons. This clonotype was recorded a few times. The sequence was collected from a man between 60 and 75 years old in good health. Sequenced: blood.

Here the CDR3 reads CASSLLTSGSTRRETQYF. The CDR3 coding sequence is TGTGCCAGCAGCCTCCTTACTAGCGGGAGCACGAGGAGGGAGACCCAGTACTTC. This rearrangement joins TRBV6-1 to TRBJ2-7; 11 bases are a match to TRBD2. The J call may be faulty, since TRBJ2-5 better matches the DNA end. This CDR3 spans 18 amino acids. Germline CDR1 MNHNS, CDR2 SASEGT.